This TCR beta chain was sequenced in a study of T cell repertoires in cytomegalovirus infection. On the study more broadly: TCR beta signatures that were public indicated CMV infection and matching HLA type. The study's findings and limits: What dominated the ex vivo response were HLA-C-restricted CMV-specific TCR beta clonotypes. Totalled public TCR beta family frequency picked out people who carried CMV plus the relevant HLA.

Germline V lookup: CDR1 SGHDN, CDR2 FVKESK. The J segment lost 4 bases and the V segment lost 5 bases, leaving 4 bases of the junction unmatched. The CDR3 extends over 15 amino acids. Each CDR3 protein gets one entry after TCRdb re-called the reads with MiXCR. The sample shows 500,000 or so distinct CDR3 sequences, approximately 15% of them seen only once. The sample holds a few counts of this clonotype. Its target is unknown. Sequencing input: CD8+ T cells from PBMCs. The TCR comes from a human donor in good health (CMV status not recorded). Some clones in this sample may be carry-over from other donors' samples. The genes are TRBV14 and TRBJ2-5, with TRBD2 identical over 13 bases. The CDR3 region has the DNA TGTGCCAGCAGCGAAAGGACTAGCGGGAGAGAGACCCAGTACTTC. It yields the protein CASSERTSGRETQYF.